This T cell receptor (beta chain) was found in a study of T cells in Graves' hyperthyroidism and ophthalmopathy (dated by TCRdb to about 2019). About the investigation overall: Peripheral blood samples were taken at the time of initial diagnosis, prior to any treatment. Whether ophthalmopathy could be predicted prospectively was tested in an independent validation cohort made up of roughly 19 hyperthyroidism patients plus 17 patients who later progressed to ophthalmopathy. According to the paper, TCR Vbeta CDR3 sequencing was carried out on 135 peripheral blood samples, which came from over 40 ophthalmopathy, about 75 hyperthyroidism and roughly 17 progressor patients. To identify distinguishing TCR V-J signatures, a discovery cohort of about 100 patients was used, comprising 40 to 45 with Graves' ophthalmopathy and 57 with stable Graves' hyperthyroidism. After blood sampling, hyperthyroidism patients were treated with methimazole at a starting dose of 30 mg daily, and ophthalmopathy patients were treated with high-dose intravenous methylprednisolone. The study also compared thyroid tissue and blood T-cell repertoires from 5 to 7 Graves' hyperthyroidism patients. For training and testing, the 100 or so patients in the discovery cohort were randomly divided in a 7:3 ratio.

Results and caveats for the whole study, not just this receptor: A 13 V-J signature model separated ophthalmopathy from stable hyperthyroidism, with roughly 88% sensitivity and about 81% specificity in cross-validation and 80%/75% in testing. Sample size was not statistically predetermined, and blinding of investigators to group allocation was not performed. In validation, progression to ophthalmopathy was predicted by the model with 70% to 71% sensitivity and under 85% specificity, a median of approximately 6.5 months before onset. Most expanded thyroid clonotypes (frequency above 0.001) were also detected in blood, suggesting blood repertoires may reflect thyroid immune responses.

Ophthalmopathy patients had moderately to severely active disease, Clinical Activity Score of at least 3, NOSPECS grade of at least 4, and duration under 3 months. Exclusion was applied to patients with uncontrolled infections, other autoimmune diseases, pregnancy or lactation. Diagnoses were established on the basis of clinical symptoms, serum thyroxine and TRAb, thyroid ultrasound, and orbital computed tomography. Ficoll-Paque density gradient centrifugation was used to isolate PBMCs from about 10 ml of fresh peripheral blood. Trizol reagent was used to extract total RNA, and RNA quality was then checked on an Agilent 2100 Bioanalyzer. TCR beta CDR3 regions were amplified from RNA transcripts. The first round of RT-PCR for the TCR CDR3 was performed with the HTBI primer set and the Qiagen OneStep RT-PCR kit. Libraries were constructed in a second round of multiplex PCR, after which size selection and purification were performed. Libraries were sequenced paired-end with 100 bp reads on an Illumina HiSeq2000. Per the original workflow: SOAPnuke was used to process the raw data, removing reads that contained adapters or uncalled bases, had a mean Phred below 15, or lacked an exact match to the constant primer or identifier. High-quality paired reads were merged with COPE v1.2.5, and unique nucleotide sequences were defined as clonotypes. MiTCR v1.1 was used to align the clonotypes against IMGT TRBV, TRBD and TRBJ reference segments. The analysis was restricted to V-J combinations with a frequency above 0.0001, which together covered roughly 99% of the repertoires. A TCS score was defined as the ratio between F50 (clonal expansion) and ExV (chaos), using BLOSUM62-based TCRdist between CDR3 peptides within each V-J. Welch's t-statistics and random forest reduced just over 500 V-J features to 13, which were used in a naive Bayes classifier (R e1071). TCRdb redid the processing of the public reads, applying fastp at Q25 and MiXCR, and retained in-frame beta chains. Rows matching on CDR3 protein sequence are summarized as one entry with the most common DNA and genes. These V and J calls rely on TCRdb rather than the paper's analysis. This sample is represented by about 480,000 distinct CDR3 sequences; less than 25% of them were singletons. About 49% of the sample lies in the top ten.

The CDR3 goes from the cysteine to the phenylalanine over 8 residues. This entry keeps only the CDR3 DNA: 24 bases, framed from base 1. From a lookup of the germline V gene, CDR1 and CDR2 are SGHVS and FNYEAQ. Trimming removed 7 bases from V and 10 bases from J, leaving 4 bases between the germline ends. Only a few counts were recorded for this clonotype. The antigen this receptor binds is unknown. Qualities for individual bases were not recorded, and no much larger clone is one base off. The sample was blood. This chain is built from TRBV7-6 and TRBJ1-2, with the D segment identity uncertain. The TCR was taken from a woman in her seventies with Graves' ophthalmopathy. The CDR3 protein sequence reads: CASMYYTF. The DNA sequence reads TGTGCCAGCATGTACTACACCTTC.